One sample yielded the 23 T cell receptor beta chains listed below, sequenced in a study of CD8 T cells in ankylosing spondylitis. TCRdb passed the 5' RACE reads through MiXCR, listing each CDR3 protein once. The table includes 200,000 to 300,000 distinct CDR3 sequences, roughly 8.6% detected once. The sequenced material came from blood, either unsorted or a sorted T cell fraction (not recorded which). The receptors derive from a male donor with ankylosing spondylitis or in good health (not recorded which).

The chain carries TRBV20-1 and TRBJ2-5; 8 bases map to TRBD2. The V gene end was trimmed by 1 base and the J gene end by 5 bases; junction bases not matched to a gene: 9. Germline CDR1 reads DFQATT; CDR2 reads SNEGSKA (reference sequence). The CDR3 covers 15 residues. For the CDR3, the DNA is TGCAGTGCTAGAGTGCCGGGAGGGCCCGTGGAGACCCAGTACTTC. Protein: CSARVPGGPVETQYF.

This clonotype was seen a few times. V is TRBV7-2 and J is TRBJ2-7, with TRBD1 matching over 8 bases. This CDR3 is 16 amino acids long. Germline V gene sequence: CDR1 SGHTA, CDR2 FQGNSA. The trim removed 1 base at V and 0 bases at J, leaving 5 bases unmatched. CDR3 sequence reads: CASSLGRQGNSYEQYF. The CDR3 DNA sequence: TGTGCCAGCAGCTTAGGGCGACAGGGGAACTCCTACGAGCAGTACTTC.

Notes on this clonotype: A much larger clonotype is one base distant, so this may be a read error. CDR3 DNA: TGCTGTGCTAGAGTAGCAGGCGACGTCTATGGCTACACCTTC. Protein product: CCARVAGDVYGYTF. The chain carries TRBV20-1 and TRBJ1-2; D is unresolved. Germline V gene lookup returns CDR1 DFQATT and CDR2 SNEGSKA (reference sequence). This CDR3 has 14 amino acids.

This clonotype appeared once. The chain employs TRBV3-1 and TRBJ2-2; D unclear. Germline-derived CDR1 and CDR2 are LGHDT and YNNKEL (reference sequence). The CDR3 sequence is 13 residues long. Trimming cost V 4 bases and J 6 bases, with 9 bases left between them. CDR3 protein: CASSLRPAGELFF. The CDR3 nucleotides are TGTGCCAGCAGCCTCCGTCCGGCCGGGGAGCTGTTTTTT. Drawing the rest from reference TRBV3-1 and TRBJ2-2, the complete variable domain is DTAVSQTPKYLVTQMGNDKSIKCEQNLGHDTMYWYKQDSKKFLKIMFSYNNKELIINETVPNRFSPKSPDKAHLNLHINSLELGDSAVYFCASSLRPAGELFFGEGSRLTVL.

This chain joins TRBV15 and TRBJ1-4, with 11 bases matching TRBD1. Trimming took 5 bases from V and 5 from J; bases not matched to a gene: 10. Germline V gene data show CDR1 as LNHNV and CDR2 as YYDKDF (reference sequence). CDR3 size: 17 residues. The CDR3 DNA sequence: TGTGCCACCAGCCTACGGGACAGGGGGAAAATAAATGAAAAACTGTTTTTT. This sequence encodes CATSLRDRGKINEKLFF.

The chain combines TRBV10-3 with TRBJ1-4; perhaps TRBD1 as D (5 bases). The CDR3 sequence is 20 residues long. Germline V lookup: CDR1 ENHRY, CDR2 SYGVKD. V dropped 0 bases and J dropped 10 bases, with 30 bases sitting between them. CDR3 sequence reads: CAISESRQSPTEKGSGKLFF. The CDR3 bases are TGTGCCATCAGTGAGTCCCGACAATCCCCAACCGAGAAGGGGTCAGGAAAACTGTTTTTT.

This clonotype showed up many times. The CDR3 spells CASSPPRGRVSSYEQYF. The CDR3 nucleotides are TGTGCCAGCAGCCCCCCCCGCGGGCGGGTTAGCTCCTACGAGCAGTACTTC. V and J are TRBV12-3 or TRBV12-4 and TRBJ2-7; possibly TRBD2 for D (5 bases). The CDR3 loop spans 17 amino acids. V shed 6 bases and J shed 0 bases, with 21 bases lying between them.

This clonotype was counted ten times or more. The V call is TRBV5-1, the J call TRBJ1-2; no clear D gene. Trimming pared 0 bases from V and 7 bases from J, leaving 13 bases between. From germline, CDR1 is SGHRS and CDR2 YFSETQ. The CDR3 covers 14 residues. CDR3: CASSLEVGGGGYTF. DNA of the CDR3: TGCGCCAGCAGCTTGGAGGTTGGTGGAGGTGGCTACACCTTC. Full variable domain (rest looked up from reference TRBV5-1 and TRBJ1-2): KAGVTQTPRYLIKTRGQQVTLSCSPISGHRSVSWYQQTPGQGLQFLFEYFSETQRNKGNFPGRFSGRQFSNSRSEMNVSTLELGDSALYLCASSLEVGGGGYTFGSGTRLTVV.

This clonotype has at least ten counts. This chain joins TRBV5-1 and TRBJ1-1, with a weak D call TRBD1 (6 bases). Germline lookup yields CDR1 SGHRS and CDR2 YFSETQ. The CDR3 runs to 13 residues. Trimming cost V 4 bases and J 5 bases, with 12 bases left between them. CDR3 protein: CASSGLRGTEAFF. As DNA, the CDR3 is TGCGCCAGCAGCGGCCTCAGGGGAACTGAAGCTTTCTTT.

The chain links TRBV5-5 to TRBJ2-5, with D uncertain. CDR3 length: 13 amino acids. V was pared by 4 bases and J by 5 bases, with 12 bases between. Germline lookup yields CDR1 SGHKS and CDR2 YYEKEE (reference sequence). CDR3 sequence (DNA): TGTGCCAGCAGCCGTGGACCCGGGGAGACCCAGTACTTC. This encodes CASSRGPGETQYF.

There are a few counts of this clonotype. V usage is TRBV30 and J usage is TRBJ2-3; TRBD2 aligns across 8 bases. With V trimmed by 2 bases and J by 1 base, 5 bases remained unmatched. The length of the CDR3 is 15 residues. The germline gives CDR1 GTSNPN, CDR2 SVGIG (reference sequence). The CDR3 DNA reads as TGTGCCTGGAGTCCGGGACTAGGACGCACAGATACGCAGTATTTT. It translates to CAWSPGLGRTDTQYF.

This clonotype appeared a few times. The CDR3 sequence: CASSQLAGVPGELFF. DNA of the CDR3: TGCGCCAGCAGCCAGTTAGCGGGAGTCCCCGGGGAGCTGTTTTTT. The chain couples TRBV4-1 to TRBJ2-2; TRBD2 matches at 9 bases. V lost 3 bases to trimming and J lost 6 bases; unmatched junction nucleotides: 5. Germline assignment: CDR1 MGHRA and CDR2 YSYEKL. This CDR3 is built from 15 residues.

This clonotype was found many times. The V and J genes are TRBV10-2 and TRBJ2-7, with a tentative D call TRBD1 (5 bases). Germline V CDR1 and CDR2: WSHSY, SAAADI. Trimming shortened V by 1 base and J by 3 bases, and 13 bases separated the two germline ends. CDR3 length: 15 amino acids. CDR3 in DNA: TGCGCCAGCAGTGAGTTGGCCGGACAACTCTACGAGCAGTACTTC. This gives the protein CASSELAGQLYEQYF.

The table lists this clonotype with many counts. The rearrangement uses TRBV18 and TRBJ2-1; 9 bases map to TRBD1. From germline, CDR1 is KGHSH and CDR2 LQKENI. The V and J ends lost 3 bases and 4 bases, in that order; junction bases with no gene match: 4. The CDR3 is made up of 15 amino acids. In DNA form, the CDR3 reads TGTGCCAGCTCACCTCCCGACAGGGGGTACAATGAGCAGTTCTTC. Translating gives CASSPPDRGYNEQFF. Filled out from reference TRBV18 and TRBJ2-1, the complete variable domain reads NAGVMQNPRHLVRRRGQEARLRCSPMKGHSHVYWYRQLPEEGLKFMVYLQKENIIDESGMPKERFSAEFPKEGPSILRIQQVVRGDSAAYFCASSPPDRGYNEQFFGPGTRLTVL.

There are many counts of this clonotype. The genes are TRBV13 and TRBJ1-2; 7 nucleotides align to TRBD1. Germline V gene sequence: CDR1 PRHDT, CDR2 FYEKMQ (reference sequence). The CDR3 sequence is 15 residues long. V lost 0 bases and J lost 4; bases outside the gene matches: 5. The CDR3 DNA follows: TGTGCCAGCAGCTTAGGCCAGGGGGGCGCCTATGGCTACACCTTC. It codes for CASSLGQGGAYGYTF.

By share of the sample, this clonotype is medium-sized. The rearrangement joins TRBV29-1 to TRBJ2-6; D not resolved. This CDR3 contains 12 residues. Deletions cut 7 bases from V and 4 bases from J, with 8 bases between. CDR1 is SQVTM and CDR2 is ANQGSEA in the germline V gene. The CDR3 loop reads CSAQTGANVLTF. Written as DNA, the CDR3 is TGCAGCGCTCAGACCGGGGCCAACGTCCTGACTTTC. The whole variable domain, remainder taken from reference TRBV29-1 and TRBJ2-6, is SAVISQKPSRDICQRGTSLTIQCQVDSQVTMMFWYRQQPGQSLTLIATANQGSEATYESGFVIDKFPISRPNLTFSTLTVSNMSPEDSSIYLCSAQTGANVLTFGAGSRLTVL.

This rearrangement joins TRBV5-5 to TRBJ1-2; 9 positions match TRBD1. CDR3 length: 16 amino acids. Per germline, CDR1 SGHKS and CDR2 YYEKEE (reference sequence). J gave up 4 bases and V 4 bases, and 11 bases lay outside the gene matches. The CDR3 protein is CASSDGTGREVYGYTF. The CDR3 DNA is TGTGCCAGCAGCGACGGGACAGGGAGAGAGGTCTATGGCTACACCTTC.

The rearrangement uses TRBV21-1 and TRBJ2-1; the D call of TRBD1 is as the table states it, not checked on the DNA. TRBV21-1 corresponds to a pseudogene. The CDR3 sequence is 16 residues long. CDR3 coding DNA: TGTGCCAGCAGCAAAGGAGGCCAGGGATACTACAATGAGCAGTTCTTC. It encodes CASSKGGQGYYNEQFF.

The sample holds many counts of this clonotype. This sequence joins TRBV29-1 and TRBJ1-1; D not certain. V gave up 4 bases and J gave up 4 bases, with 10 bases separating them. CDR1 is SQVTM, CDR2 ANQGSEA, per germline. The CDR3 covers 12 residues. CDR3 DNA: TGCAGCGTTGTAAAATCGGGCACTGAAGCTTTCTTT. Translation: CSVVKSGTEAFF.

The table lists this clonotype with many counts. This rearrangement joins TRBV29-1 to TRBJ2-7, with TRBD1 identical over 8 bases. The CDR3 contains 12 residues. J was trimmed by 7 bases and V by 5 bases; bases with no gene match: 7. Germline V gene data show CDR1 as SQVTM and CDR2 as ANQGSEA. The CDR3 loop is CSVMGQAWEQYF. The CDR3, as DNA: TGCAGCGTTATGGGACAGGCTTGGGAGCAGTACTTC.

This clonotype was counted ten times or more. The chain joins TRBV27 to TRBJ2-1; perhaps TRBD1 as D (8 bases). The germline CDR1 and CDR2 sequences are MNHEY and SMNVEV (reference sequence). This CDR3 is 16 amino acids long. V gave up 8 bases and J gave up 4 bases, with 21 bases separating them. As DNA, the CDR3 is TGTGCCAGCGGACAGGGCGGCGGGGGCCGATACAATGAGCAGTTCTTC. It is translated as CASGQGGGGRYNEQFF.

This clonotype was recorded many times. The chain combines TRBV12-3 or TRBV12-4 with TRBJ2-4, with a weak D call TRBD1 (6 bases). V lost 5 bases to trimming and J lost 1 base, with 6 bases between them. The CDR3 totals 13 residues. The CDR3 DNA reads as TGTGCCAGCAGTGACAGGGCCAAAAACATTCAGTACTTC. Translated, it gives CASSDRAKNIQYF.

The J gene is TRBJ2-3, the V gene TRBV4-3; 8 bases agree with TRBD1. V lost 4 bases to trimming and J lost 0 bases; unmatched junction nucleotides: 6. The CDR3 length is 16 residues. The germline gives CDR1 LGHNA, CDR2 YSLEER. The CDR3 sequence is CASSPQGQVSTDTQYF. The CDR3 DNA follows: TGCGCCAGCAGCCCTCAGGGACAGGTTAGCACAGATACGCAGTATTTT.